These T cell receptor beta chains were read from a single sample in a study of shared clonotypes between healthy human individuals. The data were produced by immunoSEQ multiplex PCR, yet TCRdb's version contains in-frame clones alone and is incomplete. The repertoire has millions of clones, 90% to 95% of them found once; the top ten carry 0.35% to 0.5%. The sequenced material came from naive CD4+ T cells from PBMCs. All receptors derive from a young man in good health. Some clones in this sample may be carry-over from other donors' samples. CDR3s include the opening cysteine and the closing phenylalanine or tryptophan. The order of the fields is V gene, J gene, CDR3 protein.

>TRBV5-1|TRBJ2-7
CASSLVPQLNEQYF
>TRBV6-5|TRBJ1-1
CASSYSRGAEAFF
>TRBV2|TRBJ2-1
CASSEGQSAGRFF
>TRBV5-1|TRBJ1-4
CASWLGAGEEKLFF
>TRBV30|TRBJ2-1
CAWDKIGLAGVGEQFF
>TRBV4-1|TRBJ2-1
CASSQEGGVSPSNEQFF
>TRBV7-3|TRBJ2-5
CASSLGSQGETQYF
>TRBV4-2|TRBJ2-5
CASSQGFLAGETQYF
>TRBV7-9|TRBJ2-2
CASSLGLALNTGELFF
>TRBV4-3|TRBJ1-2
CASSQKTYGSYGYTF
>TRBV5-4|TRBJ1-5
CASSQGGNQPQHF
>TRBV19|TRBJ2-4
CASNHAGGKNIQYF
>TRBV5-4|TRBJ2-7
CASSITGGGQYF
>TRBV19|TRBJ2-7
CASSVGTGYEQYF
>TRBV6-1|TRBJ1-5
CASSETPSNNQPQHF
>TRBV2|TRBJ2-6
CASSTGTGGSGANVLTF
>TRBV2|TRBJ1-1
CASSGRDRGVRYTEAFF
>TRBV4-1|TRBJ2-5
CASSPIGVGGPETQYF
>TRBV7-9|TRBJ2-1
CASSLGGGRSYNEQFF
>TRBV6-6|NA
CASSFIQEGEQYF
>TRBV5-1|TRBJ2-7
CASSLNDRGAYEQYF
>TRBV10-3|TRBJ1-1
CAIRGQGRDTEAFF
>TRBV7-9|TRBJ1-1
CASSRGGTAEAFF
>TRBV5-1|TRBJ2-2
CASSLSLAGGLSGNTGELFF
>TRBV27|TRBJ2-1
CASSLRYAGISYNEQFF
>TRBV5-1|TRBJ2-5
CASSLGGGQETQYF
>TRBV7-9|TRBJ1-1
CASSLKGGDTEAFF
>TRBV29-1|TRBJ2-5
CSVERGIGETQYF
>TRBV27|TRBJ2-7
CASSTRGGHEQYF
>TRBV7-2|TRBJ1-2
CASSFPGQGNYGYTF
>TRBV19|TRBJ1-4
CASKPGQVTEKLFF
>TRBV2|TRBJ2-2
CASGGQGANTGELFF
>TRBV28|TRBJ2-7
CASSFSGSYEQYF
>TRBV19|TRBJ2-7
CASSKLDGQGNGEQYF
>TRBV28|TRBJ2-5
CASSLRARETQYF
>TRBV6-5|TRBJ2-5
CASSAYRGQETQYF
>TRBV6-5|TRBJ1-4
CASSYGDRDAEKLFF
>TRBV6-5|TRBJ2-2
CASTRLGGAGELFF
>TRBV28|TRBJ2-7
CASSSQGMYEQYF
>TRBV28|TRBJ2-7
CASRFTGYEQYF
>TRBV5-1|TRBJ1-2
CASSLESQGYGYTF
>TRBV27|TRBJ2-7
CASSFSGLAGHQYF
>TRBV29-1|TRBJ2-5
CSGHFLTRGTQYF
>TRBV9|TRBJ1-1
CASSVQGGEAFF
>TRBV18|TRBJ1-3
CASPAVSGNTIYF
>TRBV5-4|TRBJ2-3
CASSPGGRFETDTQYF
>TRBV2|TRBJ2-5
CASSAGQETQYF
>TRBV27|TRBJ2-1
CASSNSAVNSYNEQFF
>TRBV5-1|TRBJ2-7
CASGMTSGSYEQYF
>TRBV4-1|TRBJ1-1
CASSQEDRGVRKAFF
>TRBV2|TRBJ2-7
CASSERRGQFRDRSYEQYF
>TRBV10-3|TRBJ1-1
CAIREDRVNTEAFF
>TRBV15|TRBJ2-3
CATSRPSGGGPSDTQYF